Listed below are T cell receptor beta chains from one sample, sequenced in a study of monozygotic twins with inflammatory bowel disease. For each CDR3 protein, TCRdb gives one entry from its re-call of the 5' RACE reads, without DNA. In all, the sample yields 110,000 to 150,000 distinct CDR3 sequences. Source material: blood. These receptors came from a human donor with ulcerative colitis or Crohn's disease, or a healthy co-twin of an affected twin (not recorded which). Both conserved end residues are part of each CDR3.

CDR3 protein: CASSFIRLAATDTQYF
V gene: TRBV5-5
J gene: TRBJ2-3

CDR3 protein: CASSRGPSGKYQETQYF
V gene: TRBV7-9
J gene: TRBJ2-5

CDR3 protein: CASSFGPGELFF
V gene: TRBV12-3/TRBV12-4
J gene: TRBJ2-2

CDR3 protein: CASSEVGGNEQFF
V gene: TRBV2
J gene: TRBJ2-1

CDR3 protein: CASSQDLVENTEAFF
V gene: TRBV4-3
J gene: TRBJ1-1

CDR3 protein: CASSRHDTGTGPQETQYF
V gene: TRBV5-5
J gene: TRBJ2-5

CDR3 protein: CASSPTRNQLKDYEQYF
V gene: TRBV12-3/TRBV12-4
J gene: TRBJ2-7

CDR3 protein: CATKRTGETGYTF
V gene: TRBV28
J gene: TRBJ1-2

CDR3 protein: CASSVRDRANTGELFF
V gene: TRBV12-3/TRBV12-4
J gene: TRBJ2-2

CDR3 protein: CSVARRLAGYNEQFF
V gene: TRBV29-1
J gene: TRBJ2-1

CDR3 protein: CASSLPGTGTTEAFF
V gene: TRBV5-6
J gene: TRBJ1-1

CDR3 protein: CASSYSGAKDGYTF
V gene: TRBV28
J gene: TRBJ1-2

CDR3 protein: CASSLGYLHNEQFF
V gene: TRBV7-2
J gene: TRBJ2-1

CDR3 protein: CASSLPSRHSYNSPLHF
V gene: TRBV12-3/TRBV12-4
J gene: TRBJ1-6

CDR3 protein: CASSPGQGAQPQHF
V gene: TRBV7-9
J gene: TRBJ1-5

CDR3 protein: CASSHGRNDGYTF
V gene: TRBV14
J gene: TRBJ1-2

CDR3 protein: CASSLGQGTQPQHF
V gene: TRBV5-1
J gene: TRBJ1-5

CDR3 protein: CSVGQSTEAFF
V gene: TRBV29-1
J gene: TRBJ1-1

CDR3 protein: CASSSLDRATYGYTF
V gene: TRBV5-6
J gene: TRBJ1-2

CDR3 protein: CASSEGGIQTEAFF
V gene: TRBV2
J gene: TRBJ1-1

CDR3 protein: CSVRRDDWREYF
V gene: TRBV29-1
J gene: TRBJ2-7

CDR3 protein: CASSPRDPTNEKLFF
V gene: TRBV12-3/TRBV12-4
J gene: TRBJ1-4

CDR3 protein: CASSQLTPTGAGEQYF
V gene: TRBV3-1
J gene: TRBJ2-7

CDR3 protein: CALTSGRAWTGELFF
V gene: TRBV30
J gene: TRBJ2-2